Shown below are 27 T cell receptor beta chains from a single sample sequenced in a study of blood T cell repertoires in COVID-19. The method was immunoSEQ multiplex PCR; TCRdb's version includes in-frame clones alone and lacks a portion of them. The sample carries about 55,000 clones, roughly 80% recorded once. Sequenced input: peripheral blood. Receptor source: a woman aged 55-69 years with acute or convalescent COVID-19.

In DNA form, the CDR3 reads TGTGCCAGCAGCCCTATAGCGGGGGGCGCGGCTGAGCAGTTCTTC. Translation: CASSPIAGGAAEQFF. The gene calls are TRBV6-4 and TRBJ2-1; 10 bases fit TRBD2. The CDR3 length is 15 residues. Trimming took 6 bases from V and 9 from J; bases not matched to a gene: 11. CDR1 is MRHNA, CDR2 SNTAGT, per germline.

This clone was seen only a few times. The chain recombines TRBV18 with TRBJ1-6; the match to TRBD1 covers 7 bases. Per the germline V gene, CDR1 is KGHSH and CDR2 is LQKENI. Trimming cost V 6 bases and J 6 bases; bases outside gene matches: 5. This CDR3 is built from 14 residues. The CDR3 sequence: CASSPRDSNSPLHF. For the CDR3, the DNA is TGTGCCAGCTCTCCCCGGGACAGTAATTCACCCCTCCACTTT.

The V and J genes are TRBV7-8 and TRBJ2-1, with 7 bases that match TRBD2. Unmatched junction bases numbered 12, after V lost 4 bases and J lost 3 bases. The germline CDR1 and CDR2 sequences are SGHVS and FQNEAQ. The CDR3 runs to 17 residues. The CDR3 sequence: CASSSSRGDSHYNEQFF. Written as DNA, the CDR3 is TGTGCCAGCAGCTCCTCTCGGGGGGACTCTCACTACAATGAGCAGTTCTTC.

The CDR3 coding sequence is TGTGCCAATGGGACAGCTGATCAGCCCCAGCATTTT. Translating it yields CANGTADQPQHF. This sequence joins TRBV24-1 and TRBJ1-5; 7 nucleotides align to TRBD1. Germline CDR1 and CDR2: KGHDR and SFDVKD. This CDR3 contains 12 residues. Trimming took 11 bases from V and 5 from J; bases not matched to a gene: 5.

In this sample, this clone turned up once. The CDR3 is CASRPEATVNTEAFF. For the CDR3, the DNA is TGTGCCAGCAGACCTGAAGCTACAGTGAACACTGAAGCTTTCTTT. This chain links TRBV2 with TRBJ1-1; the D is unclear. The CDR3 runs to 15 residues. Germline-derived CDR1 and CDR2 are SNHLY and FYNNEI. The V gene lost 6 bases and the J gene lost 0 bases, with 14 bases spanning the gap.

This CDR3 reads CASSLLGGKNIQYF. The CDR3 nucleotides read TGCGCCAGCAGCTTGCTAGGGGGAAAAAACATTCAGTACTTC. The V gene is TRBV5-1, the J gene TRBJ2-4; D is perhaps TRBD1 (6 bases). V was clipped by 1 base and J by 4 bases, with 9 bases between them. The CDR3 consists of 14 residues. The germline CDR1 and CDR2 sequences are SGHRS and YFSETQ.

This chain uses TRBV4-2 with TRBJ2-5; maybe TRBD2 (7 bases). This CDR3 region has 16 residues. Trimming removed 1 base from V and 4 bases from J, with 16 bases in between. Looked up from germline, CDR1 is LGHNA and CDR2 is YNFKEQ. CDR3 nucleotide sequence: TGTGCCAGCAGCCAAGGAAACGGGGGGCGGGGAGAGACCCAGTACTTC. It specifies CASSQGNGGRGETQYF.

This chain's CDR3 is CASSLEQAVNTEAFF. CDR3 nucleotide sequence: TGTGCCAGCAGCTTAGAACAGGCCGTGAACACTGAAGCTTTCTTT. The chain uses TRBV7-8 and TRBJ1-1; tentatively, D is TRBD1 (5 bases). This CDR3 is built from 15 residues. From germline, CDR1 is SGHVS and CDR2 FQNEAQ. The V end was cut by 1 base, the J end by 0 bases, with 9 bases between.

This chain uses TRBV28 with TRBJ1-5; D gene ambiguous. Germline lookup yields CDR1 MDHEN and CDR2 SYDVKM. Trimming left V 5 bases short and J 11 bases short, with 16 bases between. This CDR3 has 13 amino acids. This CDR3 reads CASSPPGGMTQHF. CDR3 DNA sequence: TGTGCCAGCAGTCCTCCGGGCGGGATGACCCAGCATTTT. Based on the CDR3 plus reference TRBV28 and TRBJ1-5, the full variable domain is DVKVTQSSRYLVKRTGEKVFLECVQDMDHENMFWYRQDPGLGLRLIYFSYDVKMKEKGDIPEGYSVSREKKERFSLILESASTNQTSMYLCASSPPGGMTQHFGDGTRLSIL.

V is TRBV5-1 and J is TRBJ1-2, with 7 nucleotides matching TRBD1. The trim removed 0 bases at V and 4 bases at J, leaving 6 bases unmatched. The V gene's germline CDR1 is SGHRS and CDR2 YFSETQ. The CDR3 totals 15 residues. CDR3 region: CASSLERGLGYGYTF. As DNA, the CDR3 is TGCGCCAGCAGCTTGGAGAGGGGGCTGGGCTATGGCTACACCTTC.

CDR3 in amino acids: CASSSTGLGTEAFF. CDR3 DNA: TGTGCCAGCAGCTCTACAGGGTTGGGGACTGAAGCTTTCTTT. This chain joins TRBV5-8 and TRBJ1-1; D possibly corresponds to TRBD1 (6 bases). This CDR3 is 14 amino acids long. V was trimmed by 3 bases and J by 5 bases, leaving 14 bases between them. From germline, CDR1 is SGHTS and CDR2 YDEGEE.

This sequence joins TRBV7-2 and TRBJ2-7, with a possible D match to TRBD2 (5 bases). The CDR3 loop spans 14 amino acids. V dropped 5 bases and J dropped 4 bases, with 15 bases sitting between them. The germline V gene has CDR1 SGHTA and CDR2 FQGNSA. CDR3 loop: CASSPPGLSYEQYF. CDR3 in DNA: TGTGCCAGCAGCCCGCCCGGACTCTCTTACGAGCAGTACTTC.

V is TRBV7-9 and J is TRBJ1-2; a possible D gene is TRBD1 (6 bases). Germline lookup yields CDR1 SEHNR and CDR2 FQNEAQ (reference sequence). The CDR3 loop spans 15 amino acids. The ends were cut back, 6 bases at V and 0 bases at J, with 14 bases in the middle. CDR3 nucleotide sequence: TGTGCCAGCAGTTTCGGGACACCTACTAACTATGGCTACACCTTC. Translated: CASSFGTPTNYGYTF.

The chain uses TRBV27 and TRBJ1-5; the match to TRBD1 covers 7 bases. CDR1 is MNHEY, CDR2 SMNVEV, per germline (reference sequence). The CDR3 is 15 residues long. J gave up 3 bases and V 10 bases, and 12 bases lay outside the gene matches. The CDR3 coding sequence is TGTGCCACCGACAGGGACAAAAGTAACAATCAGCCCCAGCATTTT. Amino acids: CATDRDKSNNQPQHF.

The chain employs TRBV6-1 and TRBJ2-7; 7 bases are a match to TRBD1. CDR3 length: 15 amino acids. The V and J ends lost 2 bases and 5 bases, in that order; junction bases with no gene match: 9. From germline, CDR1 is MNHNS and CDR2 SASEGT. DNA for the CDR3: TGTGCCAGCAGTGAAATAGCAGGGGGACAAGACGAGCAGTACTTC. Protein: CASSEIAGGQDEQYF.

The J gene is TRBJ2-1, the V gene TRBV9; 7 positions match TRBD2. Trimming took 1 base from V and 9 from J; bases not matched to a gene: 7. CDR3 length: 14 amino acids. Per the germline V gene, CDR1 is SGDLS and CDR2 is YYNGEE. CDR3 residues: CASSVLAGATEQFF. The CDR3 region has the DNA TGTGCCAGCAGCGTACTCGCGGGAGCTACTGAGCAGTTCTTC.

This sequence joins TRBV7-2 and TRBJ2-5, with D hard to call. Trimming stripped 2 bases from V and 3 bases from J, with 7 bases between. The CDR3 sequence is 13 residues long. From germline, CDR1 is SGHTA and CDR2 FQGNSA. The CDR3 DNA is TGTGCCAGCAGCTTAAGGAGAGAAGAGACCCAGTACTTC. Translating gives CASSLRREETQYF.

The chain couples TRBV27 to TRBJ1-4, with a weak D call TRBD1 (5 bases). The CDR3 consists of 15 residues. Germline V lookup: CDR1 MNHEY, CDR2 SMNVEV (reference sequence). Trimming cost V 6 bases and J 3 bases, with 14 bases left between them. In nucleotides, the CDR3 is TGTGCCAGCAGATCACCGGGGGGGGCTAATGAAAAACTGTTTTTT. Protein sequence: CASRSPGGANEKLFF.

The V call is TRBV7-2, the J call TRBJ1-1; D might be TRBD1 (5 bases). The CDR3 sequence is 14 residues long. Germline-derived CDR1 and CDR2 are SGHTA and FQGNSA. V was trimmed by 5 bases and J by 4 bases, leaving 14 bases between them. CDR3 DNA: TGTGCCAGCAGCATCATAAGGGGAGGCACTGAAGCTTTCTTT. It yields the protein CASSIIRGGTEAFF.

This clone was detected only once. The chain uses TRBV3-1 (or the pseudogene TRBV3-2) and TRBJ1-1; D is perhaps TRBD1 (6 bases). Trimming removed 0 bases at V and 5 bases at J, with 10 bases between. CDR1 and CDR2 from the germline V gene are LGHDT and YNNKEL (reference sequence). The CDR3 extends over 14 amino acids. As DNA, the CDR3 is TGTGCCAGCAGCCAAGAGGCAAGGGGGACTGAAGCTTTCTTT. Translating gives CASSQEARGTEAFF.

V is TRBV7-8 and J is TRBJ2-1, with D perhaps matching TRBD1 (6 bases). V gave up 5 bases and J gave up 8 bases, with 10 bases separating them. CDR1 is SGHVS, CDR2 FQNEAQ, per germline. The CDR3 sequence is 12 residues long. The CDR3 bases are TGTGCCAGCAGCCGCAGGGGTGATGAGCAGTTCTTC. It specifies CASSRRGDEQFF.

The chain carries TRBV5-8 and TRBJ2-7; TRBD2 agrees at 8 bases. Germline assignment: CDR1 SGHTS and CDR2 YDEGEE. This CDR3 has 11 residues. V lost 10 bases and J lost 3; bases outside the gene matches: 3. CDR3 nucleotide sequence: TGTGCCGGCGGGAGGAACTACGAGCAGTACTTC. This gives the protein CAGGRNYEQYF.

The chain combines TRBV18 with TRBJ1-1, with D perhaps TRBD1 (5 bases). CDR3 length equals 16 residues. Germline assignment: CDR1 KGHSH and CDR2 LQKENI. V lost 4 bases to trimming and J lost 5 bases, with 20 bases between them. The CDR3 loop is CASSQDSLAAGTEAFF. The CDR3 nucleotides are TGTGCCAGCTCACAAGACAGTTTGGCGGCGGGGACTGAAGCTTTCTTT.

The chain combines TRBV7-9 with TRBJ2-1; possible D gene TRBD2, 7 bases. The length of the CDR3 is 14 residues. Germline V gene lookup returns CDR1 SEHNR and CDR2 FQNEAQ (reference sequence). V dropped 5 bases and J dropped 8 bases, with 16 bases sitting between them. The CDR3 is CASSPGRGGDEQFF. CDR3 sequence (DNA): TGTGCCAGCAGCCCGGGAAGGGGGGGCGATGAGCAGTTCTTC.

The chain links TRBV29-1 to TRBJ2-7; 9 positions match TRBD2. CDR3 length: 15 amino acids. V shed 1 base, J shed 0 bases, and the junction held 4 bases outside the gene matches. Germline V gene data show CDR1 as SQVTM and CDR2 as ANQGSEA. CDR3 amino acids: CSVEGIAGDSYEQYF. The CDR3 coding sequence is TGCAGCGTTGAAGGGATAGCGGGGGACTCCTACGAGCAGTACTTC.

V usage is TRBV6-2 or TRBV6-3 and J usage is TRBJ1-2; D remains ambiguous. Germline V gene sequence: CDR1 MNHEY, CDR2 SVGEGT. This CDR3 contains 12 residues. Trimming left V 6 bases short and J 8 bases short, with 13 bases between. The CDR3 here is CASSGVFGGYTF. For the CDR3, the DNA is TGTGCCAGCAGCGGAGTGTTCGGGGGCTACACCTTC.

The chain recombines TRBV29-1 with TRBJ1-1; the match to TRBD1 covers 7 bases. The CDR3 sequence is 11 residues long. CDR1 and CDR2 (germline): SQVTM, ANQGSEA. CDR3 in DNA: TGCGTCACAGGGGAAAACACTGAAGCTTTCTTT. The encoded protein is CVTGENTEAFF.